This TCR beta chain is drawn from a study of CD8 T cells in ankylosing spondylitis (dated by TCRdb to the late 2010s). As for the study more broadly: The study profiled T cell receptor beta repertoires in healthy donors and ankylosing spondylitis patients to find disease-linked TCR variants. In total, the full study cohort was made up of approximately 99 healthy donors and 25 ankylosing spondylitis patients. Peripheral blood was sampled, and synovial fluid was also collected from ankylosing spondylitis patients. The paper's findings and limits, for the study overall: Some motif variants had previously been reported in the synovial fluid and blood of reactive arthritis patients, which suggests shared mechanisms of disease initiation. The disease-linked clones were reported to be significantly enriched in matched synovial fluid samples from ankylosing spondylitis patients. The disease-linked clones had a CD8+ phenotype and were found at relatively low frequencies in peripheral blood. Blood from ankylosing spondylitis patients appeared to be characterized by a TCR beta motif made up of eight highly homologous amino acid variants.

Sequencing instrument: Illumina HiSeq 2500. Quantitative 5'-RACE with molecular barcodes was used to prepare TCR beta libraries. The source study handled its data this way. A new computational method, built on a probabilistic model of VDJ rearrangement, was used to identify disease-linked TCR variants. The public reads were run again by TCRdb, first through fastp at Q25 and then through MiXCR, and only productive beta chains were kept. A single entry per CDR3 protein holds the most common genes and DNA from its merged rows. The V and J calls shown here were made by TCRdb, not taken from the authors' results. The sample data list 250,000 to 350,000 distinct CDR3 sequences, and 15% to 20% of these were observed just once. 7.5% to 9% of the sample lies in the top ten. For this chain, trimming is 4 bases at the V end and 4 bases at the J end, and the number of junction bases without a gene match is 3. The germline V gene (reference sequence) yields SEHNR for CDR1 and FQNEAQ for CDR2. The CDR3 starts with the cysteine, ends with the phenylalanine, and has 14 residues. Only CDR3 DNA is held: 42 bases, read in frame from base 1.

Notes on this clonotype: Its antigen specificity is not known. Base qualities are not provided; no much larger clone lies one nucleotide away.

The rearrangement joined TRBV7-9 to TRBJ2-3; 9 bases in the junction line up with TRBD2. What was sequenced was blood, either unsorted or a sorted T cell fraction (not recorded which). This sequence originates from a male donor with ankylosing spondylitis or in good health (not recorded which). The CDR3 in this case is CASSSSGVSDTQYF. The DNA sequence reads TGTGCCAGCAGCTCTAGCGGGGTCTCAGATACGCAGTATTTT.